There are many counts of the clone carrying this T cell receptor (beta chain). Its antigen is as yet unknown. The same CDR3 can be traced to other DNA sequences in this sample. This sample was included in a study of shared clonotypes between healthy human individuals. Nashville, Tennessee was home to all donors, who were Caucasian adults. Trimming stripped 4 bases from V and 0 bases from J, with 13 bases between. The length of the CDR3 is 15 residues. Per the germline V gene, CDR1 is GTSNPN and CDR2 is SVGIG (reference sequence). Study results and limitations: Sampling included only blood; tissue repertoires likely differ.

Clones were read by immunoSEQ multiplex PCR, and TCRdb kept only the in-frame ones, dropping some. The top ten hold under 15% of the sample, which has about 480,000 clones, 79% seen once. The sequence was collected from a woman aged 40 to 50 in good health. Some clones in this sample may be carry-over from other donors' samples. This chain connects TRBV30 to TRBJ1-3; D is unresolved. The sample consisted of PBMCs. In nucleotides, the CDR3 is TGTGCCTGGACCCTCGGGCAGGTCTCTGGAAACACCATATATTTT. Translated: CAWTLGQVSGNTIYF.